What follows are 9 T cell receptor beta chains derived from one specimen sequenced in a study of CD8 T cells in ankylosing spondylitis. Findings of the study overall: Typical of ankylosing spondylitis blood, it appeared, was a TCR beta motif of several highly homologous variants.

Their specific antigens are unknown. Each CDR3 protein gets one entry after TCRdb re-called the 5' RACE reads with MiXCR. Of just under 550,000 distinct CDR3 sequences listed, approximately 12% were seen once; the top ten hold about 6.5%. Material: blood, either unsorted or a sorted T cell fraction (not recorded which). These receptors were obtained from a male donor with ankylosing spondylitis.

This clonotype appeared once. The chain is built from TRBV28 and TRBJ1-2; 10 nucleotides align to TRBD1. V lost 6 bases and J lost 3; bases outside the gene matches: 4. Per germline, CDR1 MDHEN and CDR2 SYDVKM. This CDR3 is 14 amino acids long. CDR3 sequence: CASRAGQGDYGYTF. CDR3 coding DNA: TGTGCCAGCAGGGCCGGACAGGGGGACTATGGCTACACCTTC.

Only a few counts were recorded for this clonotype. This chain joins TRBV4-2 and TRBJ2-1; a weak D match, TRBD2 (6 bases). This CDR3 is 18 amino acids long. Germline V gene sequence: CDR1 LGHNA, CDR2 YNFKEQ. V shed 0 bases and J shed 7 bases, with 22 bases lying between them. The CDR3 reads CASSQDLRAVGGRNEQFF. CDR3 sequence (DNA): TGTGCCAGCAGCCAAGATCTTAGGGCCGTCGGGGGTAGGAATGAGCAGTTCTTC.

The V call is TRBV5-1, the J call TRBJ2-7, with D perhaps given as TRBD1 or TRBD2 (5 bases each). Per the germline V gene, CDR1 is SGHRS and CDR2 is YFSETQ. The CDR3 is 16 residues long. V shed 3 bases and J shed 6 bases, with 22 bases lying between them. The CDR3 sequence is CASSWDRLGPKGEQYF. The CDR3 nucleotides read TGCGCCAGCAGCTGGGATAGGCTGGGACCGAAGGGCGAGCAGTACTTC.

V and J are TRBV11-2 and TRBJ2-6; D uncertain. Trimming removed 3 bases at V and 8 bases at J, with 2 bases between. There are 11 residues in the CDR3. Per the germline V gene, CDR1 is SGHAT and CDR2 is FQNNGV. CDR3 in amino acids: CASSFSNVLTF. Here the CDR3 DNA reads TGTGCCAGCAGCTTCTCCAACGTCCTGACTTTC.

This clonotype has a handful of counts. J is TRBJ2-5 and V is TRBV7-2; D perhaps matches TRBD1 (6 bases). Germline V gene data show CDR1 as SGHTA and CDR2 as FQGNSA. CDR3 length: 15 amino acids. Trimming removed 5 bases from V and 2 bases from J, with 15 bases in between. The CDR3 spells CASSPGPQGQETQYF. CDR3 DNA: TGTGCCAGCAGCCCTGGACCCCAGGGGCAAGAGACCCAGTACTTC.

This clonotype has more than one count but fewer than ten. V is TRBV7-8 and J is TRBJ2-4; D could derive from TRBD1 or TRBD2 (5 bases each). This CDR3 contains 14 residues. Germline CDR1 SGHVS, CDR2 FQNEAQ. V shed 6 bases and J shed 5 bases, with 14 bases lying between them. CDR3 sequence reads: CASSLGAAENIQYF. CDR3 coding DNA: TGTGCCAGCAGTCTAGGGGCAGCGGAAAACATTCAGTACTTC. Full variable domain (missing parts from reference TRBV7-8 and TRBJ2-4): GAGVSQSPRYKVAKRGQDVALRCDPISGHVSLFWYQQALGQGPEFLTYFQNEAQLDKSGLPSDRFFAERPEGSVSTLKIQRTQQEDSAVYLCASSLGAAENIQYFGAGTRLSVL.

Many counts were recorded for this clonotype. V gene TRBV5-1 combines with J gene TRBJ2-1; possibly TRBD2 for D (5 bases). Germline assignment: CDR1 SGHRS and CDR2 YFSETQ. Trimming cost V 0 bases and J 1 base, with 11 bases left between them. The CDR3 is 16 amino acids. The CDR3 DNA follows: TGCGCCAGCAGCTTGGGAGGGAAGGCGTCCTACAATGAGCAGTTCTTC. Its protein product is CASSLGGKASYNEQFF.

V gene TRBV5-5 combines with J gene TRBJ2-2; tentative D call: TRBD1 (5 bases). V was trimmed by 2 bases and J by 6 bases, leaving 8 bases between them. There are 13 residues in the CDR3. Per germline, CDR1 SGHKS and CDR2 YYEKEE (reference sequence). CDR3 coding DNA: TGTGCCAGCAGCTTAGGGGTGTCCGGGGAGCTGTTTTTT. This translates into CASSLGVSGELFF.

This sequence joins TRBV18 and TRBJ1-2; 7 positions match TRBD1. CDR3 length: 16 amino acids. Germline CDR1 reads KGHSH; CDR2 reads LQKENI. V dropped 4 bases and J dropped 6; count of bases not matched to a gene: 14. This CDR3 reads CASSLQAGGINDGYTF. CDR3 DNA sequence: TGTGCCAGCTCACTACAGGCAGGGGGTATCAACGATGGCTACACCTTC.